The clone carrying this TCR beta chain has ten or more counts. What it binds is unknown. The data were taken from a study of T-cell memory formation after mild COVID-19. Study background: Largely, TCR clusters stayed within a single donor. Findings and limits, study-wide: CD4+ contracting clones were found mainly in CM and EM, and CD8+ ones in EMRA. Cross-reactive memory seemingly joined, as some responding clones were found in pre-infection memory.

Constant-segment-primed 5'RACE gave TCR alpha and TCR beta cDNA libraries with sample barcodes and UMIs. One entry per CDR3 protein results from TCRdb running MiXCR on the 5' RACE reads. The sample gives 350,000 to 400,000 distinct CDR3 sequences, under 15% of which show up once; 20% to 25% is in the top ten. Deletions cut 2 bases from V and 7 bases from J, with 11 bases between. Germline V CDR1 and CDR2: SGHTA, FQGTGA. The CDR3 runs 13 residues. The specimen sequenced was PBMCs or a T cell subset sorted from them (not recorded which). The TCR originated in a man between 18 and 29 years old who had mild COVID-19 (a few samples of this study predate the infection). Cell type and time point are not known. The V call is TRBV7-3, the J call TRBJ2-5; D remains ambiguous. CDR3 sequence: CASSLEREGTQYF. Here the CDR3 DNA reads TGTGCCAGCAGCTTAGAAAGGGAAGGGACCCAGTACTTC.